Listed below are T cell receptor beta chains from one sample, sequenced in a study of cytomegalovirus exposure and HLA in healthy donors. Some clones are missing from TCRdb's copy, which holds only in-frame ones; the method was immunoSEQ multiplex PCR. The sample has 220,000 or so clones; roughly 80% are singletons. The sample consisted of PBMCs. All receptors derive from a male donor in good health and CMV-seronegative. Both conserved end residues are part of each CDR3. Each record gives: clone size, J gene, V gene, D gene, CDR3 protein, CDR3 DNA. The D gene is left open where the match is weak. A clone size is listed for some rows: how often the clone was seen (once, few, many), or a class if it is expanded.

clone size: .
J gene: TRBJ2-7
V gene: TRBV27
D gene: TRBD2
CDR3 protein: CASALGEGGYEQYF
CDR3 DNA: TGTGCCAGCGCCCTTGGGGAGGGTGGCTACGAGCAGTACTTC

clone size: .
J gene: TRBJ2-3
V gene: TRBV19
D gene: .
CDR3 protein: CASSEYRSPTDTQYF
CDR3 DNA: TGTGCCAGTAGTGAATACAGGTCACCCACAGATACGCAGTATTTT

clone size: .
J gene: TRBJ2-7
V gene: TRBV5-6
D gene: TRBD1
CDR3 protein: CASSWGQGGYEQYF
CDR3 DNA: TGTGCCAGCAGCTGGGGACAGGGTGGTTACGAGCAGTACTTC

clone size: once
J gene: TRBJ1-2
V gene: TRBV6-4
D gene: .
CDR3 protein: CASSDTNRRPSGYTF
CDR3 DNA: TGTGCCAGCAGTGACACGAACCGTCGCCCAAGCGGCTACACCTTC

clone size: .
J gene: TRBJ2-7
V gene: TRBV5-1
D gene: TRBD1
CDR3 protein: CASSPGQGSYEQYF
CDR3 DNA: TGCGCCAGCAGTCCGGGACAGGGCTCCTACGAGCAGTACTTC

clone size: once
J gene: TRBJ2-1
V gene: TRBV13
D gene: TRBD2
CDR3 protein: CASSLGLAGGLQGNEQFF
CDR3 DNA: TGTGCCAGCAGCTTGGGACTAGCGGGAGGGCTTCAGGGAAATGAGCAGTTCTTC

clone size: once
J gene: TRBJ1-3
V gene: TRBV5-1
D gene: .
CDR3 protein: CASSLGEFFGNTIYF
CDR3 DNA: TGCGCCAGCAGCTTGGGAGAGTTTTTTGGAAACACCATATATTTT

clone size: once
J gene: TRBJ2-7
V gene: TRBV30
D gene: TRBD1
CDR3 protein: CAWGGDRVDEQYF
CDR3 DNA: TGTGCCTGGGGGGGGGACAGGGTTGACGAGCAGTACTTC

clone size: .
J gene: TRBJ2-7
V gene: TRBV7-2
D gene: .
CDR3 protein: CASSLGGYSNEQYF
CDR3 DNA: TGTGCCAGCAGCTTAGGAGGTTACTCCAACGAGCAGTACTTC

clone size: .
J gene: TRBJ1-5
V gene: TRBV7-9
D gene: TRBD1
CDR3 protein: CSSSLMTGDVGNQPQHF
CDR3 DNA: TGTTCCAGCAGCTTAATGACAGGGGATGTTGGCAATCAGCCCCAGCATTTT

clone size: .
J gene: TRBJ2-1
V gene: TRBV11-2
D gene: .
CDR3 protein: CASSLGLRNEQFF
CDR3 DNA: TGTGCCAGCAGCTTAGGACTACGTAATGAGCAGTTCTTC

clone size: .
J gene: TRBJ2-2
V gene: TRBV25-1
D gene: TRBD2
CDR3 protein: CASSPSSGGSGELFF
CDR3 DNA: TGTGCCAGCAGCCCAAGTTCGGGAGGGTCCGGGGAGCTGTTTTTT

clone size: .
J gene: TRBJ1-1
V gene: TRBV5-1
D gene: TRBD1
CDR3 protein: CASSPPGQGAITEAFF
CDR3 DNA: TGCGCCAGCAGCCCGCCGGGACAGGGGGCGATCACTGAAGCTTTCTTT

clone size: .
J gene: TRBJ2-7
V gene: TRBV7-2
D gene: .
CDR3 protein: CASSRQDYEQYF
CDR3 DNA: TGTGCCAGCAGCAGACAAGACTACGAGCAGTACTTC

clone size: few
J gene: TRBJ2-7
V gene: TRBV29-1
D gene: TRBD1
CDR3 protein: CSARGTGLYEQYF
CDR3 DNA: TGCAGCGCGAGGGGGACAGGGTTATACGAGCAGTACTTC

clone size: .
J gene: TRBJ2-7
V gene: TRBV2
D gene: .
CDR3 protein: CASSAAAAVYEQYF
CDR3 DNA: TGTGCCAGCAGTGCCGCGGCGGCGGTCTACGAGCAGTACTTC

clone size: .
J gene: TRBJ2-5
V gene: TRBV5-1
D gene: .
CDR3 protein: CASSLTGPAETQYF
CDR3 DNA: TGCGCCAGCAGCCTTACAGGTCCCGCCGAGACCCAGTACTTC

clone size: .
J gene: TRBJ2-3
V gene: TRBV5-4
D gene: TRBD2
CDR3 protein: CASSLAKLAGVGTDTQYF
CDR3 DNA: TGTGCCAGCAGCTTGGCCAAGTTAGCGGGAGTCGGAACAGATACGCAGTATTTT

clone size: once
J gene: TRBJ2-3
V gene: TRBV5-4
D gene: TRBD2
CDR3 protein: CASSLDLAGGASDTQYF
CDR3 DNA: TGTGCCAGCAGCTTGGATCTAGCGGGAGGCGCGTCAGATACGCAGTATTTT

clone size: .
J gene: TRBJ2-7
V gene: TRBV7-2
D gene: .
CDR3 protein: CASSPLREQYF
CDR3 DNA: TGTGCCAGCAGCCCCCTCCGCGAGCAGTACTTC

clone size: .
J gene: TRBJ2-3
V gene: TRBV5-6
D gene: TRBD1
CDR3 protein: CASSTTGSGTDTQYF
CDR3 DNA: TGTGCCAGCAGCACGACAGGGTCGGGCACAGATACGCAGTATTTT

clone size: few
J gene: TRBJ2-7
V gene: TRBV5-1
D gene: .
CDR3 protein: CASSLEGVGVEQYF
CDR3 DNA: TGCGCCAGCAGCTTGGAAGGGGTTGGCGTCGAGCAGTACTTC

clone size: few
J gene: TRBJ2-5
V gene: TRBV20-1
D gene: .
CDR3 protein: CSASRGAQYF
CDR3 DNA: TGCAGTGCTAGTCGAGGAGCCCAGTACTTC

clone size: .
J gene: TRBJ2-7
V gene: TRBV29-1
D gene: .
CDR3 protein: CSVERSDRGYEQYF
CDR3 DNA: TGCAGCGTTGAGCGGAGTGATAGGGGCTACGAGCAGTACTTC

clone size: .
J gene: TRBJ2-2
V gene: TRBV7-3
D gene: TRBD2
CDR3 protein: CASSLSREVAGELFF
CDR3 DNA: TGTGCCAGCAGCTTAAGCCGGGAGGTAGCCGGGGAGCTGTTTTTT

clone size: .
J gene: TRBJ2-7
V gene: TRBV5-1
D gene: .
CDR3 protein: CASSPGQYEQYF
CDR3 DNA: TGCGCCAGCAGCCCAGGACAGTACGAGCAGTACTTC

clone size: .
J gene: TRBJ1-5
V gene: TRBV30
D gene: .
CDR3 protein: CAWSGGDSNQPQHF
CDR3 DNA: TGTGCCTGGAGTGGCGGGGATAGCAATCAGCCCCAGCATTTT

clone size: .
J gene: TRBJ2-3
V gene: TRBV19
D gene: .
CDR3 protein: CASSIHPGGTDTQYF
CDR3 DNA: TGTGCCAGTAGTATTCACCCGGGGGGCACAGATACGCAGTATTTT

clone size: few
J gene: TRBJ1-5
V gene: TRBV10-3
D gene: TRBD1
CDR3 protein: CAISLDRGSQPQHF
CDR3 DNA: TGTGCCATCAGCTTGGACAGGGGTAGTCAGCCCCAGCATTTT

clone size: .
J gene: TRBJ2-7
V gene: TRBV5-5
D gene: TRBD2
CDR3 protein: CASSLRLAGTPSYEQYF
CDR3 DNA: TGTGCCAGCAGTCTTCGACTAGCGGGAACCCCCTCCTACGAGCAGTACTTC

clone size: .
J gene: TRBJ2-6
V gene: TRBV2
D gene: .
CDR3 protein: CASSEVVSGANVLTF
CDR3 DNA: TGTGCCAGCAGTGAGGTAGTCTCTGGGGCCAACGTCCTGACTTTC

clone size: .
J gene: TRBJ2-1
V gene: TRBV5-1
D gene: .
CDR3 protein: CASSLGREYDEQFF
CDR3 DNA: TGCGCCAGCAGCTTGGGTAGGGAGTACGATGAGCAGTTCTTC